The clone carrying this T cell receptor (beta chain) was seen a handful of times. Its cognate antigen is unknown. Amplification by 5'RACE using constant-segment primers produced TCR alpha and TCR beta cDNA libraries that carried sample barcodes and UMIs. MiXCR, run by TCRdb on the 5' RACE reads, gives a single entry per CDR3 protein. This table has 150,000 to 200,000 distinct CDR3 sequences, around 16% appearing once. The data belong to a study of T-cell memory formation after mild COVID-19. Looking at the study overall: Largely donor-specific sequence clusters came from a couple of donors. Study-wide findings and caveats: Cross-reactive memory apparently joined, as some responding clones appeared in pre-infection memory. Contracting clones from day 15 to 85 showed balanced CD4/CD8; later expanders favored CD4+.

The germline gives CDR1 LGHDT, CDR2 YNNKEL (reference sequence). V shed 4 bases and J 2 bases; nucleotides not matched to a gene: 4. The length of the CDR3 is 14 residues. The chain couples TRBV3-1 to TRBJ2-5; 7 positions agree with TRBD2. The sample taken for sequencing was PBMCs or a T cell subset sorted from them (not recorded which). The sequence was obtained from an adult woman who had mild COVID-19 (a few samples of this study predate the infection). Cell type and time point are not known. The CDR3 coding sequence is TGTGCCAGCAGCCTGCTAGCGGTACAAGAGACCCAGTACTTC. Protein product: CASSLLAVQETQYF.